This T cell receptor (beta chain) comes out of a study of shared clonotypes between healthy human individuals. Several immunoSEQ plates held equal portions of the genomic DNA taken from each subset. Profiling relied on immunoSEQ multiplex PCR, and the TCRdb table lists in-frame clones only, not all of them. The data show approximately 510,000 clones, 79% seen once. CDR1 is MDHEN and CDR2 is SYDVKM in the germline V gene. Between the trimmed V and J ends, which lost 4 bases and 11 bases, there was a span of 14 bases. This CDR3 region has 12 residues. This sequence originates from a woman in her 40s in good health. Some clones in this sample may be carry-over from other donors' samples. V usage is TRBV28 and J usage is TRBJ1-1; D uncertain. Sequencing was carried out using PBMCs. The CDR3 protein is CASSSGPTGAFF. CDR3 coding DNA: TGTGCCAGCAGTTCGGGTCCCACTGGGGCTTTCTTT.